The next 17 T cell receptor beta chains were all read from a single sample in a study of monozygotic twins with inflammatory bowel disease. Using the 5' RACE reads, TCRdb records one entry per CDR3 protein without DNA. The data show under 150,000 distinct CDR3 sequences, and the top ten clones hold 2.4%. Sequences were obtained from blood. The source is a human donor with ulcerative colitis or Crohn's disease, or a healthy co-twin of an affected twin (not recorded which).

The chain employs TRBV24-1 and TRBJ2-3; no DNA is available, so the TRBD1 call from TCRdb remains unchecked. The length of the CDR3 is 14 residues. Germline loops: CDR1 KGHDR, CDR2 SFDVKD. CDR3 in amino acids: CATSVTGGADTQYF.

The CDR3 sequence: CSARAARANTGELFF. The chain uses TRBV20-1 and TRBJ2-2. The CDR3 is made up of 15 amino acids. Germline-derived CDR1 and CDR2 are DFQATT and SNEGSKA (reference sequence).

V usage is TRBV5-1 and J usage is TRBJ2-5. The CDR3 extends over 15 amino acids. From germline, CDR1 is SGHRS and CDR2 YFSETQ. The CDR3 protein is CASSLMLSSSETQYF.

The chain combines TRBV5-1 with TRBJ1-5. CDR1 SGHRS and CDR2 YFSETQ come from the germline V gene. The CDR3 has 14 amino acids. The CDR3 region is CASSLGNTDQPQHF.

The genes are TRBV11-2 and TRBJ2-1; absent DNA, TCRdb's TRBD1 call cannot be checked. From germline, CDR1 is SGHAT and CDR2 FQNNGV. This CDR3 is built from 15 residues. Here the CDR3 reads CASSLDPRGLYEQFF.

The rearrangement uses TRBV13 and TRBJ1-3; TCRdb's D call, TRBD1, is unchecked because there is no DNA. The CDR3 has 14 amino acids. CDR1 PRHDT and CDR2 FYEKMQ come from the germline V gene (reference sequence). This CDR3 reads CASSSVQGAYTIYF.

The chain is built from TRBV6-1 and TRBJ1-2. The V gene's germline CDR1 is MNHNS and CDR2 SASEGT. The CDR3 runs to 13 residues. The CDR3 here is CASREQGRGGYTF.

This sequence joins TRBV7-2 and TRBJ2-1; TCRdb outputs TRBD1, but without DNA this stays unchecked. Per the germline V gene, CDR1 is SGHTA and CDR2 is FQGNSA. The CDR3 is 15 residues long. This chain's CDR3 is CASSLGAGAYNEQFF.

The rearrangement links TRBV18 to TRBJ1-4. CDR1 and CDR2 from the germline V gene are KGHSH and LQKENI. CDR3 size: 15 residues. The CDR3 loop is CASSPPGATNEKLFF.

The chain joins TRBV10-3 to TRBJ2-7. CDR1 and CDR2 (germline): ENHRY, SYGVKD. The CDR3 totals 16 residues. CDR3 loop: CAISERLPESSYEQYF.

The chain carries TRBV6-1 and TRBJ1-1; checking the TCRdb D call of TRBD1 is not possible without DNA. CDR1 and CDR2 from the germline V gene are MNHNS and SASEGT. CDR3 length: 15 residues. The CDR3 sequence: CASSEEGGSTPEAFF.

The rearrangement joins TRBV30 to TRBJ1-1. CDR3 length equals 13 residues. Germline V CDR1 and CDR2: GTSNPN, SVGIG (reference sequence). This CDR3 reads CAWSVRPATEAFF.

The gene calls are TRBV18 and TRBJ1-2. The CDR3 covers 14 residues. Looked up from germline, CDR1 is KGHSH and CDR2 is LQKENI. The CDR3 loop reads CASSRRDGLYGYTF.

This chain joins TRBV5-1 and TRBJ1-1; TCRdb's D gene call, TRBD1, goes unchecked for lack of DNA. The germline gives CDR1 SGHRS, CDR2 YFSETQ. The CDR3 sequence is 15 residues long. The CDR3 loop reads CASTPSGRKNTEAFF.

V usage is TRBV6-2 or TRBV6-3 and J usage is TRBJ2-7; no DNA is available, so the TRBD1 call from TCRdb remains unchecked. This CDR3 contains 13 residues. Germline lookup yields CDR1 MNHEY and CDR2 SVGEGT. The CDR3 region is CASSVTGVYEQYF.

The chain uses TRBV5-1 and TRBJ2-2; the D call of TRBD1 rests on TCRdb alone, since no DNA is present to check it. Germline V gene data show CDR1 as SGHRS and CDR2 as YFSETQ. This CDR3 is 16 amino acids long. The CDR3: CASSLPSGGNTGELFF.

This chain links TRBV10-3 with TRBJ1-2; TCRdb's D call of TRBD1 is untestable without DNA. The length of the CDR3 is 16 residues. Germline V gives CDR1 ENHRY, CDR2 SYGVKD. The CDR3 loop is CAISVGRGRILSGYTF.